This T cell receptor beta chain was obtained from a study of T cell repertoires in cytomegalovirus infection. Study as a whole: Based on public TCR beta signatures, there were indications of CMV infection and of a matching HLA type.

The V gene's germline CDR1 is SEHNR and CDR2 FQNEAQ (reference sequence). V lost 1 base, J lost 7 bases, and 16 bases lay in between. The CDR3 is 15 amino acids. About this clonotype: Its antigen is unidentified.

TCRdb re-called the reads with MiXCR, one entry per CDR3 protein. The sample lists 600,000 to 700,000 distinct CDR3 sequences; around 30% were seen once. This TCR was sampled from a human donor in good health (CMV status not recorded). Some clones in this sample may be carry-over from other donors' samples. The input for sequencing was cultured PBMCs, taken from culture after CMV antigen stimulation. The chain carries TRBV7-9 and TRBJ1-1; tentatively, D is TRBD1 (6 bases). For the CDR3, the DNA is TGTGCCAGCAGCTTAGATCAGGGGCTAAAAATTGAAGCTTTCTTT. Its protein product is CASSLDQGLKIEAFF.